This TCR beta chain was documented in a study of blood T cells in healthy people across ages. Findings of the study overall: A roughly linear age-dependent decrease characterized TCR beta diversity per million T cells.

Next came a second PCR, run for roughly 7 to 12 cycles, which used a sample-barcoded 5' primer along with a J-beta primer mix. TCRdb reprocessed the 5' RACE reads via MiXCR and lists one record per CDR3 protein. The sample holds 1.5 million to 2 million distinct CDR3 sequences; roughly 52% are singletons and the top ten take approximately 2.1%. On this clonotype: Its antigen is undetermined.

With 1 base removed from V and 6 bases from J, the gap between germline ends came to 4 bases. The germline gives CDR1 SQVTM, CDR2 ANQGSEA. The CDR3 loop spans 11 amino acids. The source is a woman in her 40s in good health. Input material: blood. The chain employs TRBV29-1 and TRBJ2-1, with D unclear. The CDR3: CSVEALNEQFF. CDR3 coding DNA: TGCAGCGTTGAAGCCCTCAATGAGCAGTTCTTC.